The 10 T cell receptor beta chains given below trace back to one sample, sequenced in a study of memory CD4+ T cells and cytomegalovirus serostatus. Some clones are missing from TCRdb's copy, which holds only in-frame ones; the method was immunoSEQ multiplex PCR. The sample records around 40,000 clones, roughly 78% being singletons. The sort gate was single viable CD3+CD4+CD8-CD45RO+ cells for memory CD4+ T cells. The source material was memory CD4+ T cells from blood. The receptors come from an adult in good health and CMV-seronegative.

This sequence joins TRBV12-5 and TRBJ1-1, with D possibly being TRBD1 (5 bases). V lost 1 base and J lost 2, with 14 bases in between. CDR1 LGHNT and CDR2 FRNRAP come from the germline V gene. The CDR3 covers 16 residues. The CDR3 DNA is TGTGCTAGTGGTTTGGGGGGAACGGGGGGAAACACTGAAGCTTTCTTT. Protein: CASGLGGTGGNTEAFF.

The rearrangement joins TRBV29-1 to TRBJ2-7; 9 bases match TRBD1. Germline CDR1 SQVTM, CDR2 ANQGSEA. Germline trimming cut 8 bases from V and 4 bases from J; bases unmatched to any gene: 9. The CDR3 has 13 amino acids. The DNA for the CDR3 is TGCAGCTATCAAGGACAGGGGTCTTACGAGCAGTACTTC. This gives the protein CSYQGQGSYEQYF.

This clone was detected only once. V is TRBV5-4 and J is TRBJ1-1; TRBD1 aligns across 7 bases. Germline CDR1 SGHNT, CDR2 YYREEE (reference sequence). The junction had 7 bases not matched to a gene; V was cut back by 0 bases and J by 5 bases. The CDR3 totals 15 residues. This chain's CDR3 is CASSLEDRVRTEAFF. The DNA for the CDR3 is TGTGCCAGCAGCTTGGAAGACAGGGTCAGAACTGAAGCTTTCTTT.

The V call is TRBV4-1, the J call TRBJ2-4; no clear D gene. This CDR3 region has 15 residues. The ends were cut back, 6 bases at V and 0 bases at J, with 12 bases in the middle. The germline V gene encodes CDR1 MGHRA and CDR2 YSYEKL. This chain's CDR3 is CASSHLNLAKNIQYF. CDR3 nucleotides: TGCGCCAGCAGTCACCTAAACCTAGCCAAAAACATTCAGTACTTC.

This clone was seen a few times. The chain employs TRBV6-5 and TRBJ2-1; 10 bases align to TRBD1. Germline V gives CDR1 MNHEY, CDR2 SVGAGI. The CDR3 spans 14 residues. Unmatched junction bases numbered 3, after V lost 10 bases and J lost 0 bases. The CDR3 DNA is TGTGCCACGACAGGGGGCGCCTCCTACAATGAGCAGTTCTTC. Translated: CATTGGASYNEQFF.

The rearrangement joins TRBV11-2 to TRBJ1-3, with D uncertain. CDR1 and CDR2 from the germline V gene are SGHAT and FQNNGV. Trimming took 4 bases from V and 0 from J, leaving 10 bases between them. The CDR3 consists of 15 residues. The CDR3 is CASSSTLSSGNTIYF. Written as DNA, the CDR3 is TGTGCCAGCAGCTCGACACTGAGCTCTGGAAACACCATATATTTT.

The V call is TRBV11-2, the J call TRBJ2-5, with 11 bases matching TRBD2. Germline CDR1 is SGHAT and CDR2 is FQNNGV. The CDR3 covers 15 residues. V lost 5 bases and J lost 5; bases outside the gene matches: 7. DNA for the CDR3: TGTGCCAGCAGCCCCTATAGCGGGGGGGCCGAGACCCAGTACTTC. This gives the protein CASSPYSGGAETQYF. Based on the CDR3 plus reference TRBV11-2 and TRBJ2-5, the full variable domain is EAGVAQSPRYKIIEKRQSVAFWCNPISGHATLYWYQQILGQGPKLLIQFQNNGVVDDSQLPKDRFSAERLKGVDSTLKIQPAKLEDSAVYLCASSPYSGGAETQYFGPGTRLLVL.

The CDR3 reads CASSSIARTSSGNTIYF. CDR3 in DNA: TGTGCCAGCAGCTCGATCGCAAGGACCTCCTCTGGAAACACCATATATTTT. The chain uses TRBV13 and TRBJ1-3; D is undetermined. The length of the CDR3 is 17 residues. V shed 4 bases and J shed 0 bases, with 16 bases lying between them. Germline V CDR1 and CDR2: PRHDT, FYEKMQ (reference sequence).

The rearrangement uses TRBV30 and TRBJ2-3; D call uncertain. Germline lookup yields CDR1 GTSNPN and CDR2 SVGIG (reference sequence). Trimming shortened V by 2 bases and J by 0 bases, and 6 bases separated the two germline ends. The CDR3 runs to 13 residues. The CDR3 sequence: CAWSRQSTDTQYF. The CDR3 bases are TGTGCCTGGAGTAGGCAGAGCACAGATACGCAGTATTTT.

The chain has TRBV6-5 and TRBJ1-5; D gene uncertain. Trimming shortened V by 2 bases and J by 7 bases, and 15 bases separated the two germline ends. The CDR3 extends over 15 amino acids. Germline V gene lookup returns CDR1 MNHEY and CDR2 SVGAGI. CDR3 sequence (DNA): TGTGCCAGCAGTTACCACCTCCTCGAGTTCCAGCCCCAGCATTTT. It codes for CASSYHLLEFQPQHF.